These 21 T cell receptor beta chains were all obtained from the same sample, sequenced in a study of molecular identifiers for immune sequencing clone quantification. TCRdb passed the PCR reads through MiXCR, listing each CDR3 protein once. The sample carries just over 40,000 distinct CDR3 sequences, roughly 22% recorded once. Sequencing was done on a sample of naive CD8+ T cells from blood, with Jurkat cell RNA spiked in. Regarding subset: FACS-sorted CD8+CD4-CCR7+CD45RA+ naive T cells. These receptors all stem from a human donor in good health. Some libraries in this study had Jurkat cell RNA spiked in.

In this sample, this clonotype turned up many times. This rearrangement joins TRBV27 to TRBJ2-7; a weak D match, TRBD2 (5 bases). This CDR3 region has 13 residues. Germline V gene sequence: CDR1 MNHEY, CDR2 SMNVEV (reference sequence). V was shortened by 0 bases and J by 3 bases, with 6 bases between the two germline ends. CDR3 region: CASSLSGNYEQYF. The CDR3, as DNA: TGTGCCAGCAGTTTATCCGGGAACTACGAGCAGTACTTC.

About this clonotype: A single base separates this from a much larger clone, so it may be a read error. The chain couples TRBV7-9 to TRBJ1-5; D call uncertain. The CDR3 is 12 residues long. Germline lookup yields CDR1 SEHNR and CDR2 FQNEAQ (reference sequence). The CDR3 is CTSSPDNQPQHF. The CDR3 DNA reads TGTACCAGCAGCCCTGACAATCAGCCCCAGCATTTT. Using reference TRBV7-9 and TRBJ1-5 for the parts outside the CDR3, the full variable domain is DTGVSQNPRHKITKRGQNVTFRCDPISEHNRLYWYRQTLGQGPEFLTYFQNEAQLEKSRLLSDRFSAERPKGSFSTLEIQRTEQGDSAMYLCTSSPDNQPQHFGDGTRLSIL.

CDR3 sequence reads: CASSYKQGAAYNEQFF. The CDR3 DNA follows: TGTGCCAGCAGCTACAAACAGGGGGCTGCTTACAATGAGCAGTTCTTC. V and J are TRBV7-9 and TRBJ2-1; 9 positions match TRBD1. Trimming took 4 bases from V and 4 from J; bases not matched to a gene: 8. Germline values: CDR1 SEHNR, CDR2 FQNEAQ (reference sequence). This CDR3 region has 16 residues.

Comment on this clonotype: An end of the junction does not agree with germline; a read error may underlie this. The rearrangement joins TRBV5-3 to TRBJ1-1; no clear D gene. TRBV5-3 is classed as an ORF, of uncertain function. The CDR3 sequence is 15 residues long. CDR3 in DNA: TGTGCCAGCAGCTTGGCTAATTACCCGAACACTGGAGCCTTCTTT. It encodes CASSLANYPNTGAFF.

This clonotype was detected ten times or more. The chain employs TRBV6-5 and TRBJ2-3; D possibly matches TRBD1 or TRBD2 (5 bases each). V lost 0 bases, J lost 5 bases, and 12 bases lay in between. The CDR3 sequence is 15 residues long. Germline V CDR1 and CDR2: MNHEY, SVGAGI. The CDR3 DNA follows: TGTGCCAGCAGTTACTCGCAGGGTGAGGGAGATACGCAGTATTTT. Its protein is CASSYSQGEGDTQYF.

This clonotype was detected many times. The gene calls are TRBV7-2 and TRBJ2-7, with 9 positions matching TRBD2. Germline CDR1 reads SGHTA; CDR2 reads FQGNSA. This CDR3 has 15 residues. The trim removed 4 bases at V and 3 bases at J, leaving 7 bases unmatched. CDR3 sequence: CASSSSGLALYEQYF. The CDR3 DNA sequence: TGTGCCAGCAGCTCCTCGGGACTAGCTCTCTACGAGCAGTACTTC.

Note on this clonotype: This clone may be a read error of a much larger clone one base away. The chain combines TRBV19 with TRBJ2-1; D unclear. The CDR3 contains 12 residues. Looked up from germline, CDR1 is LNHDA and CDR2 is SQIVND (reference sequence). V gave up 6 bases and J gave up 5 bases, with 8 bases separating them. CDR3 in amino acids: CASSPIDNEQFF. For the CDR3, the DNA is TGTGCCAGTAGCCCAATCGACAATGAGCAGTTCTTC.

This clonotype was seen ten or more times. V usage is TRBV7-9 and J usage is TRBJ2-7; D remains ambiguous. Germline CDR1 reads SEHNR; CDR2 reads FQNEAQ (reference sequence). V dropped 1 base and J dropped 0 bases, with 4 bases sitting between them. This CDR3 spans 13 amino acids. The CDR3 nucleotides read TGTGCCAGCAGCTTAGGGTACTCCTACGAGCAGTACTTC. Residues: CASSLGYSYEQYF. The entire variable domain, with the rest obtained from reference TRBV7-9 and TRBJ2-7, is as follows: DTGVSQNPRHKITKRGQNVTFRCDPISEHNRLYWYRQTLGQGPEFLTYFQNEAQLEKSRLLSDRFSAERPKGSFSTLEIQRTEQGDSAMYLCASSLGYSYEQYFGPGTRLTVT.

This clonotype occurred a few times. This may come from a read error, since a much larger clone is one base off. The V call is TRBV5-1, the J call TRBJ2-7; 10 bases line up with TRBD2. Germline V gene sequence: CDR1 SGHRS, CDR2 YFSETQ. This CDR3 is built from 16 residues. V dropped 7 bases and J dropped 4; count of bases not matched to a gene: 14. CDR3 protein: CASRLIESGGGYEQYF. Here the CDR3 DNA reads TGCGCCAGCCGCCTGATTGAGAGCGGGGGGGGGTACGAGCAGTACTTC.

Regarding this clonotype: A single base separates this from a much larger clone, so it may be a read error. J is TRBJ2-7 and V is TRBV12-3 or TRBV12-4; D is unclear. Trimming stripped 5 bases from V and 7 bases from J, with 12 bases between. The CDR3 is 12 amino acids. CDR3 in amino acids: CASSPVSYEQYF. The CDR3 DNA sequence: TGTGCCAGCAGTCCGGTCTCGTATGAGCAGTACTTC.

V gene TRBV7-2 combines with J gene TRBJ2-7, with 9 bases lining up with TRBD1. The V gene end was trimmed by 4 bases and the J gene end by 2 bases; junction bases not matched to a gene: 9. The CDR3 is 16 residues long. Looked up from germline, CDR1 is SGHTA and CDR2 is FQGNSA. The CDR3 coding sequence is TGTGCCAGCAGCTCCAAAACAGGGGGCCAAGCCTACGAGCAGTACTTC. Amino acids: CASSSKTGGQAYEQYF. The full variable domain, completed using reference TRBV7-2 and TRBJ2-7, is GAGVSQSPSNKVTEKGKDVELRCDPISGHTALYWYRQSLGQGLEFLIYFQGNSAPDKSGLPSDRFSAERTGGSVSTLTIQRTQQEDSAVYLCASSSKTGGQAYEQYFGPGTRLTVT.

This clonotype was observed a few times. J is TRBJ2-3 and V is TRBV5-1; unclear D gene. Germline values: CDR1 SGHRS, CDR2 YFSETQ. The CDR3 has 14 amino acids. V gave up 5 bases and J gave up 4 bases, with 14 bases separating them. The CDR3 is CASRLNDIPDTQYF. The CDR3 DNA reads TGCGCCAGCAGGCTTAATGACATCCCAGATACGCAGTATTTT.

This clonotype was observed a handful of times. The V gene is TRBV2, the J gene TRBJ2-1; D unclear. V was clipped by 4 bases and J by 9 bases, with 22 bases between them. This CDR3 spans 16 amino acids. CDR1 and CDR2 (germline): SNHLY, FYNNEI. The CDR3 sequence is CASSGTDPLPAVEQFF. In DNA form, the CDR3 reads TGTGCCAGCAGTGGTACAGACCCCCTGCCCGCGGTTGAGCAGTTCTTC.

This clonotype was observed at least ten times. The chain recombines TRBV4-3 with TRBJ2-3; D possibly corresponds to TRBD2 (5 bases). The CDR3 totals 17 residues. Trimming cost V 0 bases and J 2 bases, with 15 bases left between them. Germline V gives CDR1 LGHNA, CDR2 YSLEER. The CDR3 spells CASSQENQRSNTDTQYF. In DNA form, the CDR3 reads TGCGCCAGCAGCCAAGAAAACCAGCGGAGCAACACAGATACGCAGTATTTT.

This clonotype was detected ten times or more. J is TRBJ2-3 and V is TRBV3-1; D unclear. Trimming pared 0 bases from V and 5 bases from J, leaving 0 bases between. Germline V gene data show CDR1 as LGHDT and CDR2 as YNNKEL (reference sequence). The CDR3 runs to 11 residues. The CDR3 sequence: CASSQEDTQYF. DNA of the CDR3: TGTGCCAGCAGCCAAGAAGATACGCAGTATTTT.

At least ten counts were recorded for this clonotype. J is TRBJ2-7 and V is TRBV29-1; 12 bases are a match to TRBD2. Germline V gene sequence: CDR1 SQVTM, CDR2 ANQGSEA. This CDR3 has 16 residues. The V and J ends lost 6 bases and 7 bases, in that order; junction bases with no gene match: 16. The CDR3: CSVLGLAGYAAREQYF. The DNA for the CDR3 is TGCAGCGTGTTAGGACTAGCGGGATACGCAGCGCGGGAGCAGTACTTC.

A note on this clonotype: A read error may account for a junction end that differs from germline. The CDR3 nucleotides read TGTGCCAGCGGCTTAGGTCTTAGCGGGGGAGGAACAAGCACAGATACGCAGTATTTT. It translates to CASGLGLSGGGTSTDTQYF. The chain carries TRBV7-2 and TRBJ2-3, with TRBD2 identical over 9 bases. CDR3 size: 19 residues. Germline CDR1 and CDR2: SGHTA and FQGNSA.

Note on this clonotype: Given a much more abundant clone one base away, this may be a read error. J is TRBJ2-7 and V is TRBV7-2, with a tentative D call TRBD1 (6 bases). CDR1 and CDR2 (germline): SGHTA, FQGNSA. Trimming took off 5 bases at V and 8 bases at J, with 22 bases between the two ends. This CDR3 has 15 residues. CDR3 nucleotides: TGTGCCAGCAGCCCTACGACAGGCGGAACGGACAAGCAGTACTTC. Its translation: CASSPTTGGTDKQYF.

This clonotype was seen a handful of times. CDR3 DNA: TGCGCCAGCAGCCACGTGAAAGCGGGACTCGACAATGAGCAGTTCTTC. Encoded protein: CASSHVKAGLDNEQFF. The gene calls are TRBV23-1 and TRBJ2-1, with 7 bases that match TRBD2. TRBV23-1 is treated as an ORF (open reading frame) with a function not yet certain. This CDR3 contains 16 residues. Trimming cost V 6 bases and J 5 bases; bases outside gene matches: 13.

The chain joins TRBV10-3 to TRBJ2-7, with D uncertain. The CDR3 has 11 amino acids. V lost 2 bases to trimming and J lost 5 bases, with 4 bases between them. Germline CDR1 and CDR2: ENHRY and SYGVKD. Here the CDR3 DNA reads TGTGCCATCAGTGAGATGAACGAGCAGTACTTC. Amino acids: CAISEMNEQYF.

This rearrangement joins TRBV7-9 to TRBJ1-2, with D unclear. Looked up from germline, CDR1 is SEHNR and CDR2 is FQNEAQ (reference sequence). V lost 5 bases, J lost 7 bases, and 17 bases lay in between. The CDR3 covers 14 residues. The CDR3 spells CASSPPSQRFGYTF. The CDR3 region has the DNA TGTGCCAGCAGCCCCCCGAGTCAGAGATTTGGCTACACCTTC.